This entry is about one TCR beta chain. Its specific antigen is unknown. Base quality data are lacking; no much larger clone is found one base away. Library construction relied on the immunoSEQ multiplex PCR assay. This immuneACCESS table, as held by TCRdb, lists in-frame sequences with V and J called but not all clones. Of the missing ones, under half trace to an unresolved V gene in checked studies; the others have no known cause. In this sample the table shows fewer than 90,000 clones, 90% to 95% of which occur a single time. The top ten constitute roughly 0.94% of the sample. The CDR3 holds 13 amino acids from the cysteine to the phenylalanine. Only the CDR3 portion is preserved as DNA: 39 bases, with reading frame beginning at the first base. The junction carries 10 bases between V and J, which are trimmed by 5 bases and 2 bases respectively. Sequences SNHLY (CDR1) and FYNNEI (CDR2) are obtained from the germline V gene.

The sample is drawn from a study of T cell changes during pregnancy in multiple sclerosis (dated by TCRdb to between 2018 and 2021). About the investigation overall: The study looked at changes in the T cell repertoire across pregnancy in women with multiple sclerosis.

The sequence links TRBV2 to TRBJ2-7; the D gene cannot be resolved reliably. This receptor was obtained from a female donor with multiple sclerosis, enrolled in a pregnancy study. The sequences come from peripheral blood, collected in the first trimester of pregnancy. The CDR3 region reads CASSFTETYEQYF. The DNA is as follows: TGTGCCAGCAGTTTTACAGAAACCTACGAGCAGTACTTC.